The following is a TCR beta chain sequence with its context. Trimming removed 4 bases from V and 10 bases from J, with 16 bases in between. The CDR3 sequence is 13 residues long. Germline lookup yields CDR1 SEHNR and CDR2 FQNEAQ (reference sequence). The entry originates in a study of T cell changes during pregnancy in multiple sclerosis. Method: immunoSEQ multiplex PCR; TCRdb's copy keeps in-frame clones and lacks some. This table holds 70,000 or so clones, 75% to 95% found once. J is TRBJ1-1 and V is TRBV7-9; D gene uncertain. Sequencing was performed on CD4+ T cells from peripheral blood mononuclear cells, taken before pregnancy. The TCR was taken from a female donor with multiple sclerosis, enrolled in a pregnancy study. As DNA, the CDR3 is TGTGCCAGCAGCTCAGGAATCGGTGTCGCAGCTTTCTTT. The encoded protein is CASSSGIGVAAFF.